The rows below give T cell receptor beta chains drawn from one sample of a study of PD-L1 blockade in urothelial cancer. Generated by immunoSEQ multiplex PCR, the TCRdb table keeps only in-frame clones and is missing some. The table has more than 30,000 clones, 80% to 90% seen once. Sequenced material: PBMCs, taken around atezolizumab (anti-PD-L1) treatment. All receptors derive from a man between 60 and 70 years old with urothelial cancer. The CDR3 runs from the conserved cysteine through the conserved F or W. D genes are given only for firm matches. Only some rows state a clone size, as once, few, many or a class for expanded clones.

D gene	J gene	clone size	V gene	CDR3 protein	CDR3 DNA
NA	TRBJ1-2	NA	TRBV10-3	CAISEAGQVYYGYTF	TGTGCCATCAGTGAGGCAGGGCAAGTATACTATGGCTACACCTTC
NA	TRBJ1-1	once	TRBV19	CASSWASVNTEAFF	TGTGCCAGTAGTTGGGCGTCGGTGAACACTGAAGCTTTCTTT
TRBD2	TRBJ2-3	NA	TRBV9	CASSPTLRGGADTQYF	TGTGCCAGCAGCCCCACCCTTCGCGGGGGTGCAGATACGCAGTATTTT
TRBD1	TRBJ1-2	NA	TRBV6-1	CASSLGTGIRGYTF	TGTGCCAGCAGTCTGGGGACAGGGATAAGAGGCTACACCTTC
TRBD2	TRBJ2-2	NA	TRBV18	CASSSRLAGADTGELFF	TGTGCCAGCTCAAGTAGACTAGCGGGAGCGGATACCGGGGAGCTGTTTTTT
TRBD2	TRBJ2-1	NA	TRBV2	CASSLAASYNEQFF	TGTGCCAGCAGTCTAGCGGCATCCTACAATGAGCAGTTCTTC
NA	TRBJ2-1	NA	TRBV19	CASSIARGMDEQFF	TGTGCCAGTAGTATCGCTCGAGGTATGGATGAGCAGTTCTTC
NA	TRBJ1-3	NA	TRBV5-1	CASSLDGRGLNTIYF	TGCGCCAGCAGCTTGGACGGCAGGGGCCTAAACACCATATATTTT
TRBD1	TRBJ2-3	NA	TRBV7-6	CASSYQQGDQTDTQYF	TGTGCCAGCAGCTACCAACAGGGGGATCAAACAGATACGCAGTATTTT
TRBD1	TRBJ2-7	NA	TRBV7-2	CASSFRQGVKDEQYF	TGTGCCAGCAGCTTTCGACAGGGGGTGAAGGACGAGCAGTACTTC
TRBD2	TRBJ2-3	NA	TRBV5-1	CASRRRGESTDTQYF	TGCGCCAGCCGGAGGCGGGGGGAAAGCACAGATACGCAGTATTTT
NA	TRBJ2-2	once	TRBV4-3	CASSQGWAVNTGELFF	TGCGCCAGCAGCCAAGGGTGGGCAGTGAACACCGGGGAGCTGTTTTTT
NA	TRBJ2-4	NA	TRBV5-1	CASSPGLSGRHIQYF	TGCGCCAGCAGCCCCGGACTTTCGGGGAGGCACATTCAGTACTTC
NA	TRBJ2-1	NA	TRBV2	CASSELADYNEQFF	TGTGCCAGCAGTGAATTGGCTGACTACAATGAGCAGTTCTTC
TRBD2	TRBJ2-6	few	TRBV15	CATSTPKEGGSGANVLTF	TGTGCCACCAGCACCCCTAAAGAGGGAGGGTCTGGGGCCAACGTCCTGACTTTC
TRBD1	TRBJ2-1	NA	TRBV10-3	CAISEGTGYNEQFF	TGTGCCATCAGTGAAGGGACAGGGTACAATGAGCAGTTCTTC